Below, 32 T cell receptor beta chains from the same sample are listed, as sequenced in a study of blood T cell repertoires in COVID-19. Profiling relied on immunoSEQ multiplex PCR, and the TCRdb table lists in-frame clones only, not all of them. Counted here are around 97,000 clones, almost 90% occurring once; the ten biggest clones make up around 3.2%. Sample: peripheral blood. Source of these receptors: a human donor in a cohort sampled during active COVID-19.

The chain employs TRBV18 and TRBJ2-7; 10 bases line up with TRBD1. This CDR3 contains 15 residues. Trimming removed 1 base from V and 3 bases from J; junction bases left unmatched: 3. Germline V lookup: CDR1 KGHSH, CDR2 LQKENI. CDR3: CASSPLGQGIYEQYF. The CDR3 DNA reads TGTGCCAGCTCACCACTGGGACAGGGGATCTACGAGCAGTACTTC.

The chain is built from TRBV15 and TRBJ2-1; D gene uncertain. The CDR3 loop spans 15 amino acids. Deletions cut 0 bases from V and 5 bases from J, with 11 bases between. Germline V gene lookup returns CDR1 LNHNV and CDR2 YYDKDF (reference sequence). The CDR3 region is CATSRDLSVNNEQFF. As DNA, the CDR3 is TGTGCCACCAGCAGAGATTTGAGCGTGAACAATGAGCAGTTCTTC.

The V gene is TRBV7-3, the J gene TRBJ1-1; 9 nucleotides match TRBD1. V trimming: 5 bases; J trimming: 5 bases; junction bases outside the gene matches: 18. The CDR3 sequence is 18 residues long. Germline-derived CDR1 and CDR2 are SGHTA and FQGTGA. The chain's CDR3 is CASSPRDRVSHRGTEAFF. The CDR3 region has the DNA TGTGCCAGCAGCCCCCGGGACAGGGTATCCCACCGTGGAACTGAAGCTTTCTTT. Using reference TRBV7-3 and TRBJ1-1 for the parts outside the CDR3, the full variable domain is GAGVSQTPSNKVTEKGKYVELRCDPISGHTALYWYRQSLGQGPEFLIYFQGTGAADDSGLPNDRFFAVRPEGSVSTLKIQRTERGDSAVYLCASSPRDRVSHRGTEAFFGQGTRLTVV.

This CDR3 is CASSSRLLFDTQYF. The CDR3 nucleotides read TGTGCCAGCAGCTCCCGACTGCTATTTGATACGCAGTATTTT. The chain joins TRBV9 to TRBJ2-3; D unresolved. The CDR3 length is 14 residues. CDR1 is SGDLS, CDR2 YYNGEE, per germline. Between the trimmed V and J ends, which lost 4 bases and 6 bases, there was a span of 15 bases.

The CDR3 is CSPRSGDTEAFF. CDR3 coding DNA: TGCAGCCCCCGGTCGGGGGACACTGAAGCTTTCTTT. The chain combines TRBV29-1 with TRBJ1-1, with D perhaps matching TRBD1 (5 bases). Germline CDR1 reads SQVTM; CDR2 reads ANQGSEA. The CDR3 consists of 12 residues. The germline V and J ends were trimmed by 8 bases and 3 bases, with 13 bases remaining between them. Combining the CDR3 with reference TRBV29-1 and TRBJ1-1 gives the whole variable domain SAVISQKPSRDICQRGTSLTIQCQVDSQVTMMFWYRQQPGQSLTLIATANQGSEATYESGFVIDKFPISRPNLTFSTLTVSNMSPEDSSIYLCSPRSGDTEAFFGQGTRLTVV.

This clone was found once. The rearrangement joins TRBV6-6 to TRBJ1-1, with D tentatively TRBD1 (6 bases). The CDR3 is 13 residues long. V was cut by 7 bases and J by 11 bases, with 20 bases left in between. Germline V gene data show CDR1 as MNHNY and CDR2 as SVGAGI (reference sequence). The CDR3 region has the DNA TGTGCCAGCAATCCGGAAATTTACCAGGGGGCTTTCTTT. Its translation is CASNPEIYQGAFF.

This chain uses TRBV27 with TRBJ2-1; tentatively, D is TRBD1 (6 bases). The CDR3 totals 15 residues. V lost 7 bases and J 4 bases, leaving 17 bases between the germline ends. Germline V gives CDR1 MNHEY, CDR2 SMNVEV (reference sequence). The CDR3 DNA follows: TGTGCCAGCACCTCCCGAGGGGGTCCATACAATGAGCAGTTCTTC. Translating it yields CASTSRGGPYNEQFF.

V gene TRBV14 combines with J gene TRBJ1-2, with D unresolved. The CDR3 extends over 14 amino acids. V was pared by 2 bases and J by 8 bases, with 15 bases between. Germline loops: CDR1 SGHDN, CDR2 FVKESK. The CDR3: CASSQSLRGRGYTF. The CDR3 nucleotides are TGTGCCAGCAGCCAATCCCTTAGAGGGCGAGGCTACACCTTC.

The chain is built from TRBV5-1 and TRBJ2-7, with a possible D match to TRBD1 (6 bases). CDR3 length: 15 amino acids. The germline CDR1 and CDR2 sequences are SGHRS and YFSETQ. Trimming cost V 3 bases and J 2 bases, with 15 bases left between them. In DNA, the CDR3 is TGCGCCAGCAGCTACATGACAGGTCCTGCCTACGAGCAGTACTTC. This codes for CASSYMTGPAYEQYF. The whole variable domain, filled in from reference TRBV5-1 and TRBJ2-7, reads KAGVTQTPRYLIKTRGQQVTLSCSPISGHRSVSWYQQTPGQGLQFLFEYFSETQRNKGNFPGRFSGRQFSNSRSEMNVSTLELGDSALYLCASSYMTGPAYEQYFGPGTRLTVT.

The V gene is TRBV9, the J gene TRBJ1-1; D may be TRBD1 (6 bases). Germline CDR1 is SGDLS and CDR2 is YYNGEE. The V end lost 4 bases, the J end lost 4 bases, and 14 bases lay between the germline ends. CDR3 length equals 14 residues. CDR3 region: CASSLRQEATEAFF. The DNA of the CDR3 is TGTGCCAGCAGCCTCCGACAGGAGGCCACTGAAGCTTTCTTT.

The gene calls are TRBV4-3 and TRBJ2-3; 15 bases align to TRBD2. The J segment lost 5 bases and the V segment lost 1 base, leaving 1 base of the junction unmatched. CDR3 length: 16 amino acids. Per the germline V gene, CDR1 is LGHNA and CDR2 is YSLEER. CDR3 loop: CASSQGTSGREDTQYF. CDR3 sequence (DNA): TGCGCCAGCAGCCAAGGGACTAGCGGGAGGGAAGATACGCAGTATTTT.

This chain uses TRBV24-1 with TRBJ1-1; D is undetermined. CDR1 is KGHDR, CDR2 SFDVKD, per germline. Trimming shortened V by 7 bases and J by 2 bases, and 10 bases separated the two germline ends. The CDR3 consists of 13 residues. Here the CDR3 reads CATRSSGNTEAFF. In DNA, the CDR3 is TGTGCCACCAGGAGTTCAGGAAACACTGAAGCTTTCTTT.

V and J are TRBV6-4 and TRBJ2-3; 11 nucleotides agree with TRBD1. Unmatched junction bases numbered 4, after V lost 2 bases and J lost 3 bases. CDR3 size: 16 residues. Germline V CDR1 and CDR2: MRHNA, SNTAGT. The CDR3 region has the DNA TGTGCCAGCAGTGACAGGACAGGGGGCGGAACAGATACGCAGTATTTT. Translation: CASSDRTGGGTDTQYF.

The chain has TRBV7-2 and TRBJ1-2; TRBD1 matches at 8 bases. CDR1 and CDR2 (germline): SGHTA, FQGNSA. The CDR3 has 14 residues. The J segment lost 4 bases and the V segment lost 5 bases, leaving 6 bases of the junction unmatched. The CDR3 sequence is CASSGTGGLYGYTF. The CDR3 region has the DNA TGTGCCAGCAGCGGAACAGGGGGACTCTATGGCTACACCTTC. Filled out from reference TRBV7-2 and TRBJ1-2, the complete variable domain reads GAGVSQSPSNKVTEKGKDVELRCDPISGHTALYWYRQSLGQGLEFLIYFQGNSAPDKSGLPSDRFSAERTGGSVSTLTIQRTQQEDSAVYLCASSGTGGLYGYTFGSGTRLTVV.

This clone was counted a single time. V is TRBV7-2 and J is TRBJ1-1; 7 bases are shared with TRBD1. The germline V gene encodes CDR1 SGHTA and CDR2 FQGNSA. The trim removed 3 bases at V and 7 bases at J, leaving 11 bases unmatched. This CDR3 contains 15 residues. The CDR3, as DNA: TGTGCCAGCAGCTTTCTCCGGGACAGCCCGCTTGAAGCTTTCTTT. As protein: CASSFLRDSPLEAFF.

The chain uses TRBV5-1 and TRBJ2-3, with 9 positions matching TRBD2. The CDR3 has 16 amino acids. V shed 0 bases, J shed 3 bases, and the junction held 5 bases outside the gene matches. Germline lookup yields CDR1 SGHRS and CDR2 YFSETQ. The DNA for the CDR3 is TGCGCCAGCAGCTTGGGTGGCGGGGGGGCGACAGATACGCAGTATTTT. It codes for CASSLGGGGATDTQYF.

The V gene is TRBV18, the J gene TRBJ1-5; 7 nucleotides line up with TRBD1. CDR1 is KGHSH and CDR2 is LQKENI in the germline V gene. CDR3 length: 18 amino acids. The ends lost 3 bases at V and 2 bases at J; junction bases unmatched: 13. CDR3 sequence: CASSPRTGTNRGNQPQHF. DNA for the CDR3: TGTGCCAGCTCACCCCGGACAGGAACGAATAGGGGCAATCAGCCCCAGCATTTT.

V and J are TRBV10-3 and TRBJ1-5; possibly TRBD1 for D (6 bases). The germline CDR1 and CDR2 sequences are ENHRY and SYGVKD. The CDR3 is 19 residues long. Trimming left V 0 bases short and J 3 bases short, with 21 bases between. DNA of the CDR3: TGTGCCATCAGTGAGTCGAGAACGGGAACAGGGTGGATCAATCAGCCCCAGCATTTT. This gives the protein CAISESRTGTGWINQPQHF.

The V call is TRBV7-3, the J call TRBJ2-1, with D perhaps TRBD1 (5 bases). Germline V gene data show CDR1 as SGHTA and CDR2 as FQGTGA. The CDR3 is 16 residues long. The V end lost 1 base, the J end lost 9 bases, and 19 bases lay between the germline ends. CDR3 amino acids: CASSLNGLGIQGEQFF. The CDR3 DNA reads TGTGCCAGCAGCTTAAACGGCCTTGGTATCCAGGGTGAGCAGTTCTTC.

In its sample, this clone was seen once. This chain joins TRBV7-2 and TRBJ2-2; TRBD2 agrees at 14 bases. Germline V gene data show CDR1 as SGHTA and CDR2 as FQGNSA. This CDR3 is 19 amino acids long. The trim removed 3 bases at V and 6 bases at J, leaving 12 bases unmatched. The CDR3 DNA sequence: TGTGCCAGCAGCTTTCCTGGACTAGCGGGGGGCCTTACATCCGGGGAGCTGTTTTTT. It encodes CASSFPGLAGGLTSGELFF.

This chain links TRBV7-9 with TRBJ1-1, with D unclear. The V gene lost 4 bases and the J gene lost 0 bases, with 6 bases spanning the gap. CDR3 size: 13 residues. Germline V CDR1 and CDR2: SEHNR, FQNEAQ (reference sequence). CDR3 DNA sequence: TGTGCCAGCAGCTACACCTTGAACACTGAAGCTTTCTTT. This sequence encodes CASSYTLNTEAFF.

This clone was seen only once. The chain is built from TRBV3-1 (or the pseudogene TRBV3-2) and TRBJ2-3; D is possibly TRBD2 (6 bases). V lost 0 bases and J lost 2, with 12 bases in between. The germline gives CDR1 LGHDT, CDR2 YNNKEL (reference sequence). The CDR3 has 16 amino acids. The CDR3 DNA is TGTGCCAGCAGCCAAGAATGGGACTCCCTCACAGATACGCAGTATTTT. Residues: CASSQEWDSLTDTQYF.

The J gene is TRBJ2-2, the V gene TRBV5-1, with 8 bases that match TRBD2. Trimming removed 5 bases from V and 1 base from J; junction bases left unmatched: 10. CDR3 length: 17 amino acids. Germline-derived CDR1 and CDR2 are SGHRS and YFSETQ. The CDR3 nucleotides read TGCGCCAGCAGACGAGAGCGGGGGCATCTGAACACCGGGGAGCTGTTTTTT. This codes for CASRRERGHLNTGELFF.

This clone was detected only once. The rearrangement links TRBV19 to TRBJ2-2; 8 bases line up with TRBD1. The CDR3 length is 16 residues. CDR1 is LNHDA and CDR2 is SQIVND in the germline V gene (reference sequence). Trimming at V came to 9 bases and at J to 7 bases, leaving 16 bases not matched to a gene. The CDR3 region is CASETTGVWGVGELFF. The CDR3 DNA reads TGTGCCAGCGAAACGACAGGGGTTTGGGGGGTCGGGGAGCTGTTTTTT. The full variable domain, in which reference TRBV19 and TRBJ2-2 provide the parts outside the CDR3, is DGGITQSPKYLFRKEGQNVTLSCEQNLNHDAMYWYRQDPGQGLRLIYYSQIVNDFQKGDIAEGYSVSREKKESFPLTVTSAQKNPTAFYLCASETTGVWGVGELFFGEGSRLTVL.

The chain employs TRBV6-1 and TRBJ2-7; 10 nucleotides align to TRBD1. Germline loops: CDR1 MNHNS, CDR2 SASEGT. This CDR3 has 14 amino acids. V lost 7 bases, J lost 1 base, and 4 bases stayed unmatched. The CDR3, as DNA: TGTGCCAGCACCAAGGGACAGGGGTCCTACGAGCAGTACTTC. It codes for CASTKGQGSYEQYF.

J is TRBJ2-7 and V is TRBV20-1; D call uncertain. Germline values: CDR1 DFQATT, CDR2 SNEGSKA (reference sequence). The CDR3 contains 11 residues. Trimming took 5 bases from V and 3 from J, leaving 8 bases between them. Here the CDR3 DNA reads TGCAGTGCTTCGGTTAACTACGAGCAGTACTTC. Its protein product is CSASVNYEQYF.

The chain has TRBV7-9 and TRBJ1-1; 11 bases map to TRBD1. V gave up 5 bases and J gave up 7 bases; unmatched junction bases: 3. The CDR3 spans 13 residues. CDR1 and CDR2 from the germline V gene are SEHNR and FQNEAQ (reference sequence). The CDR3 loop is CASSHGTGGEAFF. CDR3 bases: TGTGCCAGCAGCCACGGGACAGGGGGTGAAGCTTTCTTT.

The genes are TRBV3-1 (or the pseudogene TRBV3-2) and TRBJ2-6, with unresolved D. The CDR3 is 14 residues long. From germline, CDR1 is LGHDT and CDR2 YNNKEL (reference sequence). V lost 1 base, J lost 2 bases, and 3 bases lay in between. This chain's CDR3 is CASSQVAGANVLTF. The CDR3 nucleotides are TGTGCCAGCAGCCAAGTCGCTGGGGCCAACGTCCTGACTTTC.

V and J are TRBV7-2 and TRBJ2-1; possible D gene TRBD1, 6 bases. From germline, CDR1 is SGHTA and CDR2 FQGNSA. The V end lost 3 bases, the J end lost 12 bases, and 15 bases lay between the germline ends. The CDR3 runs 13 residues. CDR3 region: CASSFTRGSGQFF. For the CDR3, the DNA is TGTGCCAGCAGCTTTACCAGGGGATCAGGGCAGTTCTTC.

The chain couples TRBV18 to TRBJ2-1; 11 bases line up with TRBD2. The CDR3 is 16 amino acids. V lost 1 base and J lost 8; bases outside the gene matches: 7. The germline gives CDR1 KGHSH, CDR2 LQKENI. The CDR3: CASSPLRSGRVDEQFF. In DNA form, the CDR3 reads TGTGCCAGCTCACCACTTCGTAGCGGGAGGGTAGATGAGCAGTTCTTC.

This chain uses TRBV5-1 with TRBJ2-1, with 11 bases aligning to TRBD1. CDR3 length: 16 amino acids. V lost 4 bases, J lost 3 bases, and 6 bases stayed unmatched. The germline CDR1 and CDR2 sequences are SGHRS and YFSETQ. The CDR3 DNA is TGCGCCAGCAGCCGCACCGGGACAGGGGGCTACAATGAGCAGTTCTTC. It yields the protein CASSRTGTGGYNEQFF.

V is TRBV19 and J is TRBJ1-5; TRBD1 matches at 7 bases. Germline trimming cut 2 bases from V and 5 bases from J; bases unmatched to any gene: 12. The CDR3 spans 17 residues. Per the germline V gene, CDR1 is LNHDA and CDR2 is SQIVND (reference sequence). CDR3 region: CASSITLLTGWDQPQHF. For the CDR3, the DNA is TGTGCCAGTAGTATAACCCTCCTGACAGGGTGGGATCAGCCCCAGCATTTT.